These 6 T cell receptor beta chains came from one sample sequenced in a study of a mutant IDH1 vaccine in newly diagnosed glioma. Antigens for these TCRs are unknown. Noted time point: week 35, safety follow-up. Each dose of the vaccine consisted of 300 ug of mutant IDH1 20-mer peptide, with topical imiquimod. Method: immunoSEQ multiplex PCR; TCRdb's copy keeps in-frame clones and lacks some. In the table there are 30,000 or so clones, roughly 80% of which are singletons. Source: PBMCs, taken from a glioma patient whose treatment included an IDH1 peptide vaccine. The receptors stem from a woman between 18 and 30 years old with glioma.

CDR3 coding DNA: TGCGCCAGCAGCCAAAATAAGTGGACTAGCGGGAGCTACGAGCAGTACTTC. Translating it yields CASSQNKWTSGSYEQYF. The chain combines TRBV4-1 with TRBJ2-7; 13 nucleotides match TRBD2. The CDR3 length is 17 residues. V shed 2 bases, J shed 3 bases, and the junction held 7 bases outside the gene matches. Looked up from germline, CDR1 is MGHRA and CDR2 is YSYEKL.

The chain uses TRBV7-2 and TRBJ2-3; 12 bases map to TRBD2. In germline, CDR1 is SGHTA, CDR2 FQGNSA. The CDR3 is 14 residues long. The V gene end was trimmed by 6 bases and the J gene end by 4 bases; junction bases not matched to a gene: 2. CDR3 DNA: TGTGCCAGCAGGCTAGCGGGAGGGTCAGATACGCAGTATTTT. This gives the protein CASRLAGGSDTQYF.

The rearrangement links TRBV6-1 to TRBJ1-2; perhaps TRBD1 as D (5 bases). CDR1 MNHNS and CDR2 SASEGT come from the germline V gene. The CDR3 runs 16 residues. Trimming left V 4 bases short and J 0 bases short, with 15 bases between. DNA of the CDR3: TGTGCCAGCAGTGGCTGGGGACGGTCCGCTAACTATGGCTACACCTTC. Its translation: CASSGWGRSANYGYTF.

This sequence joins TRBV19 and TRBJ1-5; TRBD1 matches at 7 bases. With V trimmed by 10 bases and J by 3 bases, 15 bases remained unmatched. Germline lookup yields CDR1 LNHDA and CDR2 SQIVND (reference sequence). The CDR3 is 16 amino acids. The CDR3 nucleotides read TGTGCCACAATCCCCCCCGGGACAGCAAACAATCAGCCCCAGCATTTT. Translation: CATIPPGTANNQPQHF.

In its sample, this clone was seen a few times. The chain recombines TRBV4-2 with TRBJ1-1, with 7 bases identical to TRBD1. From germline, CDR1 is LGHNA and CDR2 YNFKEQ. CDR3 length: 14 amino acids. V was clipped by 6 bases and J by 3 bases; unmatched bases: 7. The CDR3 bases are TGTGCCAGCAGGCCTACAGGGGTTGACACTGAAGCTTTCTTT. Amino acids: CASRPTGVDTEAFF.

The chain joins TRBV10-1 to TRBJ2-7, with 14 bases matching TRBD2. V trimming: 10 bases; J trimming: 1 base; junction bases outside the gene matches: 12. Germline CDR1 WNHNN, CDR2 SYGVQD (reference sequence). This CDR3 region has 17 residues. The CDR3 reads CANLSTSGRAWSYEQYF. The CDR3 DNA reads as TGCGCCAACCTTTCGACTAGCGGGAGGGCCTGGTCCTACGAGCAGTACTTC.